The T cell receptor beta chain described here comes from a study of shared clonotypes between healthy human individuals. Study-wide findings and caveats: Generally, naive subsets came out with larger estimated richness than memory subsets.

A note on this clone: Its matching antigen is unknown.

Clones were sequenced by immunoSEQ multiplex PCR, and TCRdb holds only the in-frame ones, with some missing. The sample includes millions of clones, approximately 95% of them seen just once. The ends were cut back, 6 bases at V and 4 bases at J, with 13 bases in the middle. CDR1 is MGHRA and CDR2 is YSYEKL in the germline V gene. This CDR3 has 15 residues. The J gene is TRBJ2-6, the V gene TRBV4-1; D gene uncertain. This clonotype was sampled from a man aged 18 to 35 in good health. Source material: naive CD4+ T cells sorted from blood. The subset denotes: CD45RA+ positively selected. CDR3 sequence: CASSRTGTGANVLTF. DNA of the CDR3: TGCGCCAGCAGTCGTACGGGCACCGGGGCCAACGTCCTGACTTTC.